The rows below give T cell receptor beta chains drawn from one sample of a study of cytomegalovirus exposure and HLA in healthy donors. Sequenced by immunoSEQ multiplex PCR; TCRdb stores in-frame clones only, minus some. The profile shows 150,000 or so clones, around four fifths of them singletons. Sequencing was performed on PBMCs. Receptor source: a woman in her thirties or forties in good health and CMV-seronegative. CDR3s include the opening cysteine and the closing phenylalanine or tryptophan. The D gene is left open where the match is weak. Some rows have no size entry. The others give once, few or many, or a class for an expanded clone.

d_gene	v_gene	j_gene	abundance	CDR3nt	CDR3aa
TRBD1	TRBV19	TRBJ1-1	.	TGTGCCAGTAGTATAGTCGGGACAGGGACCACTGAAGCTTTCTTT	CASSIVGTGTTEAFF
.	TRBV28	TRBJ2-7	.	TGTGCCAGCAGTACCCTGACGGAGGGGATTTACGAGCAGTACTTC	CASSTLTEGIYEQYF
TRBD1	TRBV7-3	TRBJ1-2	.	TGTGCCAGCAGCTTTCAAGGGACAGGTGGCTACACCTTC	CASSFQGTGGYTF
TRBD2	TRBV2	TRBJ2-3	.	TGTGCCAGCAGTGAAGTGAGAGTAGCGGGACATACGCAGTATTTT	CASSEVRVAGHTQYF
.	TRBV10-3	TRBJ2-7	once	TGTGCCATCAGATCGACTAGTCTCTACGAGCAGTACTTC	CAIRSTSLYEQYF
TRBD2	TRBV15	TRBJ2-7	.	TGTGCCACCTCTAGCGGGAGGGCCGTAGAGCAGTACTTC	CATSSGRAVEQYF
.	TRBV20-1	TRBJ1-6	.	TGCAGTGCCCAGGGTTTCTCACCCCTCCACTTT	CSAQGFSPLHF
.	TRBV28	TRBJ2-4	.	TGTGCCAGCAGTTCTAATTTAGCCAAAAACATTCAGTACTTC	CASSSNLAKNIQYF
.	TRBV19	TRBJ2-7	.	TGTGCCAGTAGTCGGGAATATGACCCTTCCTACGAGCAGTACTTC	CASSREYDPSYEQYF
TRBD1	TRBV11-1	TRBJ2-7	.	TGTGCCAGCAGCTCCCTGACAGGGAGTTGGTACGAGCAGTACTTC	CASSSLTGSWYEQYF
TRBD2	TRBV10-1	TRBJ2-2	.	TGCGCCAGCAGACTAGCGGCGAACACCGGGGAGCTGTTTTTT	CASRLAANTGELFF
.	TRBV11-2	TRBJ2-7	.	TGTGCCAGCAGCTTAGAGGGAGTGAAGGTCAACGAGCAGTACTTC	CASSLEGVKVNEQYF
TRBD2	TRBV6-6	TRBJ2-7	.	TGTGCCAGCAGGGGAGGGTCGGGCCCTTCCTACGAGCAGTACTTC	CASRGGSGPSYEQYF
.	TRBV7-9	TRBJ2-7	few	TGTGCCAGCAGCTACACAGAAGGCGCCCTTGAGCAGTACTTC	CASSYTEGALEQYF
.	TRBV19	TRBJ1-2	.	TGTGCCAGTACCCTGACAGGACCTGGGGGCTATGGCTACACCTTC	CASTLTGPGGYGYTF
.	TRBV27	TRBJ1-5	.	TGTGCCAGCAGTTTGAACAAAAATCAGCCCCAGCATTTT	CASSLNKNQPQHF